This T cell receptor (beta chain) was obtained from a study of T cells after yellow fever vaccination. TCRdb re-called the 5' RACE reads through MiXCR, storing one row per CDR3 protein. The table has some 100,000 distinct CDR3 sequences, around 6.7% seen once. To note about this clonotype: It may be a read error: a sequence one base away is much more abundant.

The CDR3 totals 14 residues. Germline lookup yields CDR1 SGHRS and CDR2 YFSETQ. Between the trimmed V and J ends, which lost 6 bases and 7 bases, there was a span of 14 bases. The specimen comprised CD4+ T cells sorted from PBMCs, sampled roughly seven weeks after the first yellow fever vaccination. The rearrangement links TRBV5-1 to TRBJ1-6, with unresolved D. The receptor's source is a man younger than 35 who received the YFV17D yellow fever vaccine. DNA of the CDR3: TGCGCCAGCAAGGTGGAGGCGATCAATTCACCCCTCCACTTT. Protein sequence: CASKVEAINSPLHF.